Sequencing of this TCR beta chain was carried out in a study of blood T cell repertoires in COVID-19. In the study overall: Italy, Spain and the United States were the sources of the convalescent and acute COVID-19 samples. PBMCs, B-cell-depleted T cells, or T cells were the source of the cDNA or gDNA that made up the material.

Authors' analysis steps: Estimation of nucleated cell counts was performed using reference gene primer amplification. Using immunoSEQ multiplex PCR, the repertoire was profiled, and TCRdb retains in-frame clones only, with some absent. V, J and clone size reflect that table, while D and trimming were determined from the DNA. The table includes about 170,000 clones, roughly 85% detected once. This clone was observed a handful of times. CDR3 size: 13 residues. The germline V and J ends were trimmed by 3 bases and 7 bases, with 9 bases remaining between them. CDR1 and CDR2 (germline): SGHNT, YENEEA. Sequenced material: peripheral blood. The receptor was derived from a human donor with acute or convalescent COVID-19. The donor label of this sample is uncertain. The rearrangement joins TRBV11-3 to TRBJ1-4, with D tentatively TRBD1 (5 bases). This chain's CDR3 is CASSFGTREKLFF. The CDR3 nucleotides are TGTGCCAGCAGCTTTGGGACTCGTGAAAAACTGTTTTTT.